A selection of T cell receptor beta chains follows, all from one sample in a study of identical twins. TCRdb ran MiXCR on the 5' RACE reads and lists one entry per CDR3 protein. The table records under 300,000 distinct CDR3 sequences, roughly 13% of them present only once. Sequenced input: memory (CD45RO+) T cells sorted from blood. Source of these receptors: a woman aged 18 to 35 in good health. The CDR3 runs from the conserved cysteine through the conserved F or W. A D gene is named only where the DNA matches it firmly. Clone size is shown for a subset of rows, as once, few, many or a class of expanded clone.

V gene,clone size,CDR3 length,J gene,D gene,CDR3 protein,CDR3 DNA
TRBV6-2/TRBV6-3,few,15,TRBJ2-5,-,CASSYRARLGETQYF,TGTGCCAGCAGTTACCGTGCTAGGCTGGGGGAGACCCAGTACTTC
TRBV2,few,14,TRBJ1-2,-,CASSEEVAGRGYTF,TGTGCCAGCAGTGAAGAGGTAGCAGGGCGCGGCTACACCTTC
TRBV7-7,few,13,TRBJ2-3,-,CASSLVGGDTQYF,TGTGCTAGCAGCTTAGTGGGTGGGGATACGCAGTATTTT
TRBV7-8,few,15,TRBJ2-7,TRBD1,CASSEQGALSYEQYF,TGTGCCAGCAGCGAACAGGGGGCGCTGTCCTACGAGCAGTACTTC
TRBV7-9,many,14,TRBJ2-5,-,CASSLLGTRETQYF,TGTGCCAGCAGCTTACTCGGCACGCGGGAGACCCAGTACTTC
TRBV2,-,14,TRBJ2-7,TRBD1,CASSEGRGNYEQYF,TGTGCCAGCAGTGAGGGCAGGGGGAACTACGAGCAGTACTTC
TRBV29-1,few,14,TRBJ2-3,TRBD2,CSAEGGRGADTQYF,TGCAGCGCCGAAGGCGGGAGAGGGGCAGATACGCAGTATTTT
TRBV18,few,16,TRBJ2-6,-,CASSPSQNSGANVLTF,TGTGCCAGCTCACCCTCCCAGAACTCTGGGGCCAACGTCCTGACTTTC
TRBV5-8,few,13,TRBJ2-7,-,CASSSGPFYEQYF,TGTGCCAGCAGCTCCGGTCCCTTCTACGAGCAGTACTTC
TRBV20-1,-,13,TRBJ1-1,-,CSASSPGQFEAFF,TGCAGTGCTAGTTCCCCGGGACAATTTGAAGCTTTCTTT
TRBV18,few,18,TRBJ2-5,TRBD2,CASSPPKLAGDGGETQYF,TGTGCCAGCTCACCACCGAAACTAGCGGGAGACGGTGGTGAGACCCAGTACTTC
TRBV7-9,few,14,TRBJ2-7,TRBD1,CASSFGRQGYEQYF,TGTGCCAGCAGCTTTGGGAGACAGGGTTACGAGCAGTACTTC
TRBV5-6,-,12,TRBJ1-2,-,CASGPRPYGYTF,TGTGCCAGCGGCCCGAGGCCATATGGCTACACCTTC
TRBV5-6,-,15,TRBJ2-1,-,CASSSWAGHYNEQFF,TGTGCCAGCAGCTCATGGGCGGGCCACTACAATGAGCAGTTCTTC
TRBV7-2,-,17,TRBJ2-4,-,CASSPMGGAGAKNIQYF,TGTGCCAGCAGCCCTATGGGGGGGGCGGGGGCCAAAAACATTCAGTACTTC
TRBV7-2,-,15,TRBJ2-1,-,CASSLGVGAYNEQFF,TGTGCCAGCAGCTTGGGGGTGGGAGCCTACAATGAGCAGTTCTTC
TRBV5-1,few,15,TRBJ2-1,TRBD2,CASSFIGTTYNEQFF,TGCGCCAGCAGCTTCATCGGGACTACCTACAATGAGCAGTTCTTC
TRBV20-1,few,13,TRBJ2-3,-,CSARGGPSDTQYF,TGCAGTGCTAGAGGGGGCCCCTCGGATACGCAGTATTTT
TRBV6-5,-,16,TRBJ2-3,TRBD1,CASSYRSGTGSDTQYF,TGTGCCAGCAGTTACCGGTCCGGGACAGGGAGCGATACGCAGTATTTT
TRBV20-1,many,11,TRBJ1-1,-,CSARDDGQAFF,TGCAGTGCTAGAGATGATGGGCAAGCTTTCTTT
TRBV12-3/TRBV12-4,-,16,TRBJ2-3,-,CASSPSLAYYTDTQYF,TGTGCCAGCAGTCCCAGCCTAGCGTACTACACAGATACGCAGTATTTT
TRBV5-1,many,13,TRBJ1-3,-,CASSLAPENTIYF,TGCGCCAGCAGCTTGGCTCCGGAAAACACCATATATTTT
TRBV6-1,-,15,TRBJ1-5,-,CASSTNSEGNQPQHF,TGTGCCAGCAGTACCAACAGCGAGGGGAATCAGCCCCAGCATTTT
TRBV20-1,-,16,TRBJ1-1,-,CSARDRRRGMNTEAFF,TGCAGTGCTAGAGATAGAAGGCGGGGGATGAACACTGAAGCTTTCTTT
TRBV29-1,few,12,TRBJ1-1,-,CSVGKESTEAFF,TGCAGCGTGGGCAAGGAGTCGACTGAAGCTTTCTTT